One TCR beta chain is described in this entry. This entry comes from a study of blood T cell repertoires in COVID-19. The V end was cut by 0 bases, the J end by 0 bases, with 6 bases between. Germline loops: CDR1 LNHDA, CDR2 SQIVND (reference sequence). CDR3 length equals 14 residues. Measured with immunoSEQ multiplex PCR; TCRdb has only the in-frame clones, and not every one. This sample has 200,000 to 250,000 clones, with around 80% found just once. Cohort allocation depended upon clinical history that participants reported. Input material: PBMCs or T cells enriched from blood (not recorded which). The sequence came from a man in his 60s who had recovered from COVID-19. The V and J genes are TRBV19 and TRBJ2-7, with D possibly TRBD2 on 5 matching bases. CDR3: CASSIEGSSYEQYF. The CDR3 DNA is TGTGCCAGTAGTATAGAGGGGAGCTCCTACGAGCAGTACTTC.